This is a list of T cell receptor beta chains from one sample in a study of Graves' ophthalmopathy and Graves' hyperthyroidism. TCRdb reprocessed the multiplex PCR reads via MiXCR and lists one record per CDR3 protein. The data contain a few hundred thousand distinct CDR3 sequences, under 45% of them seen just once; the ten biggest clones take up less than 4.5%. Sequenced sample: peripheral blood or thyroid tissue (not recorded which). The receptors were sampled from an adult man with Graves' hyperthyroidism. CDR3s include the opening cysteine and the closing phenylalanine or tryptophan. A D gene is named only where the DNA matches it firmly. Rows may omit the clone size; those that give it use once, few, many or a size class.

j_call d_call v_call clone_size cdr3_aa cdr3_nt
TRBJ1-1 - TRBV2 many CASSEGRGLGKNTEAFF TGTGCCAGCAGCGAGGGACGTGGTTTGGGGAAGAACACTGAAGCTTTCTTT
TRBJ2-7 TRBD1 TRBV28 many CASSLSGQGTYEQYF TGTGCCAGCAGTCTCTCGGGACAGGGTACCTACGAGCAGTACTTC
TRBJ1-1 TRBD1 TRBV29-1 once CSVEERTGNTEAFF TGCAGCGTTGAGGAGAGGACAGGGAACACTGAAGCTTTCTTT
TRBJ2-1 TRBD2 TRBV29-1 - CSVATSGNNEQFF TGCAGCGTTGCAACTAGCGGGAACAATGAGCAGTTCTTC
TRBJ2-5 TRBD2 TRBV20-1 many CSARRGSGRETQYF TGCAGTGCTAGGAGGGGGAGCGGGAGGGAGACCCAGTACTTC
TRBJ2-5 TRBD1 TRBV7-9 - CASSGTGGPQETQYF TGTGCCAGCAGCGGGACAGGGGGCCCACAAGAGACCCAGTACTTC
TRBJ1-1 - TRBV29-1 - CAWGNGFGTEAFF TGTGCCTGGGGCAACGGTTTCGGCACTGAAGCTTTCTTT
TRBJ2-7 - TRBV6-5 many CASSSHTYEQYF TGTGCCAGCAGCTCACACACCTACGAGCAGTACTTC
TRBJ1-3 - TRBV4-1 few CASSGGLASSGNTIYF TGCGCCAGCAGCGGAGGGTTAGCCTCCTCTGGAAACACCATATATTTT
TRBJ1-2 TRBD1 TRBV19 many CASSMANRDRGRSYYGYTF TGTGCCAGTAGTATGGCAAACCGGGACAGGGGGCGGTCGTACTATGGCTACACCTTC
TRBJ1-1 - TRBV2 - CASSLGRVLDTEAFF TGTGCCAGCAGCTTAGGCCGAGTTTTGGACACTGAAGCTTTCTTT
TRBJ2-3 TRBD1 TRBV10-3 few CAISRDRGQTDTQYF TGTGCCATCTCTCGGGACAGGGGGCAAACAGATACGCAGTATTTT